This is a list of T cell receptor beta chains from one sample in a study of cytomegalovirus exposure and HLA in healthy donors. TCRdb's table, derived via immunoSEQ multiplex PCR, lists solely in-frame clones and lacks some. This sample contains approximately 140,000 clones. Specimen: PBMCs. All receptors come from a woman under 30 in good health and CMV-seronegative. The CDR3 runs from the conserved cysteine through the conserved F or W. Fields, in order: V gene, J gene, D gene, CDR3 protein, CDR3 DNA. The D gene is left open where the match is weak.

TRBV19	TRBJ2-2	-	CASTPFSPGAGANTGELFF	TGTGCCAGTACACCCTTTTCACCAGGGGCGGGAGCGAACACCGGGGAGCTGTTTTTT
TRBV19	TRBJ1-2	TRBD1	CASSIGYRDRRPINYGYTF	TGTGCCAGTAGTATTGGGTACCGGGACAGGCGTCCCATTAACTATGGCTACACCTTC
TRBV28	TRBJ2-1	TRBD2	CASSASRLADNEQFF	TGTGCCAGCAGTGCCTCGCGACTAGCGGACAATGAGCAGTTCTTC
TRBV10-2	TRBJ1-1	-	CASSHRRLHTEAFF	TGCGCCAGCAGCCACAGGCGACTGCACACTGAAGCTTTCTTT
TRBV27	TRBJ2-3	TRBD2	CASSLRGLPSTDTQYF	TGTGCCAGCAGTCTACGGGGACTACCAAGCACAGATACGCAGTATTTT
TRBV4-2	TRBJ2-2	-	CASSQARKPGELFF	TGTGCCAGCAGCCAAGCCAGGAAGCCCGGGGAGCTGTTTTTT
TRBV7-2	TRBJ2-1	TRBD2	CASSRGRQAGGYNEQFF	TGTGCCAGCAGCCGGGGACGTCAAGCGGGAGGGTACAATGAGCAGTTCTTC
TRBV10-3	TRBJ1-1	-	CAISARQNTEAFF	TGTGCCATCAGTGCTAGGCAAAACACTGAAGCTTTCTTT
TRBV12-5	TRBJ2-5	TRBD2	CASGHGRPVQETQYF	TGTGCTAGTGGGCACGGGAGGCCCGTACAAGAGACCCAGTACTTC
TRBV5-4	TRBJ1-2	-	CASSPGLETYGYTF	TGTGCCAGCAGCCCGGGACTGGAGACCTATGGCTACACCTTC
TRBV27	TRBJ2-6	-	CASSFGGTGANVLTF	TGTGCCAGCAGTTTTGGGGGGACTGGGGCCAACGTCCTGACTTTC
TRBV5-1	TRBJ2-1	TRBD2	CASSLAGTSGVNEQFF	TGCGCCAGCAGCTTGGCCGGGACTAGCGGGGTAAATGAGCAGTTCTTC
TRBV5-1	TRBJ2-7	TRBD2	CASSLGRTGGSYEQYF	TGCGCCAGCAGCTTGGGTAGAACGGGAGGAAGCTACGAGCAGTACTTC
TRBV4-1	TRBJ2-5	-	CASSQALGPTGETQYF	TGCGCCAGCAGCCAAGCGTTGGGTCCTACGGGGGAGACCCAGTACTTC
TRBV27	TRBJ2-3	TRBD2	CASSSLAGGTDTQYF	TGTGCCAGCAGTTCCCTAGCGGGAGGAACAGATACGCAGTATTTT
TRBV7-2	TRBJ1-2	-	CASSFNTGLPLYGYTF	TGTGCCAGCAGCTTCAATACAGGTTTACCCCTCTATGGCTACACCTTC
TRBV11-3	TRBJ1-1	-	CASSYRSGDTEAFF	TGTGCCAGCAGCTACCGATCGGGGGACACTGAAGCTTTCTTT
TRBV19	TRBJ1-5	-	CASVSGGNQPQHF	TGTGCCAGTGTATCGGGAGGCAATCAGCCCCAGCATTTT
TRBV11-2	TRBJ1-3	-	CASSPLTGDPGSGNTIYF	TGTGCCAGCAGCCCTTTAACAGGAGACCCCGGCTCTGGAAACACCATATATTTT
TRBV4-2	TRBJ2-4	TRBD2	CASSQDQAGGGDIQYF	TGTGCCAGCAGCCAAGATCAAGCGGGAGGAGGGGACATTCAGTACTTC
TRBV28	TRBJ1-2	-	CASKRQPTNYGYTF	TGTGCCAGCAAGAGACAGCCGACTAACTATGGCTACACCTTC
TRBV30	TRBJ2-2	-	CAWSRLLANTGELFF	TGTGCCTGGAGTAGACTTCTCGCGAACACCGGGGAGCTGTTTTTT
TRBV7-8	TRBJ1-5	TRBD1	CASSFGTGGTTNQPQHF	TGTGCCAGCAGCTTCGGGACAGGGGGGACCACCAATCAGCCCCAGCATTTT
TRBV6-6	TRBJ1-5	-	CASSYSIGGNQPQHF	TGTGCCAGCAGTTACTCGATCGGGGGCAATCAGCCCCAGCATTTT
TRBV7-8	TRBJ2-4	TRBD1	CASSPRGQGVYGDIQYF	TGTGCCAGCAGCCCCCGGGGACAGGGAGTTTATGGGGACATTCAGTACTTC
TRBV11-3	TRBJ2-1	TRBD2	CASSLGGLAGFEQFF	TGTGCCAGCAGCTTAGGGGGGCTAGCGGGCTTTGAGCAGTTCTTC
TRBV29-1	TRBJ2-5	TRBD2	CSVVGGVVETQYF	TGCAGCGTTGTCGGGGGGGTTGTGGAGACCCAGTACTTC
TRBV7-3	TRBJ2-7	TRBD1	CASSLTGTGLYEQYF	TGTGCCAGCAGCTTAACGGGGACAGGGCTCTACGAGCAGTACTTC
TRBV5-6	TRBJ1-3	-	CASRRQGAGNTIYF	TGTGCCAGCCGCCGGCAGGGCGCTGGAAACACCATATATTTT
TRBV4-1	TRBJ1-2	-	CASSHENYGYTF	TGCGCCAGCAGCCACGAGAACTATGGCTACACCTTC
TRBV29-1	TRBJ2-2	-	CSVSNTGGELFF	TGCAGCGTCTCAAATACCGGCGGGGAGCTGTTTTTT
TRBV6-5	TRBJ2-5	-	CATEKPGTQYF	TGTGCCACGGAGAAGCCGGGGACCCAGTACTTC
TRBV18	TRBJ1-5	-	CASSPDSSNQPQHF	TGTGCCAGCTCACCGGACAGTAGCAATCAGCCCCAGCATTTT
TRBV25-1	TRBJ1-1	-	CASRDRGTEAFF	TGTGCCAGCCGTGACCGGGGCACTGAAGCTTTCTTT
TRBV6-5	TRBJ1-1	TRBD1	CASSRPNKGATEAFF	TGTGCCAGCAGTCGGCCAAACAAGGGGGCCACTGAAGCTTTCTTT
TRBV6-1	TRBJ2-4	TRBD2	CASSDLPPGLGGIQYF	TGTGCCAGCAGTGATTTACCACCGGGACTAGGGGGCATTCAGTACTTC
TRBV6-5	TRBJ2-2	-	CASSYSTAGELFF	TGTGCCAGCAGTTACTCGACTGCAGGGGAGCTGTTTTTT
TRBV4-1	TRBJ2-5	-	CASSLERREETQYF	TGCGCCAGCAGCCTCGAGAGGAGGGAAGAGACCCAGTACTTC
TRBV30	TRBJ2-1	-	CAWTRGTDNEQFF	TGTGCCTGGACTAGAGGAACGGACAATGAGCAGTTCTTC
TRBV2	TRBJ2-6	-	CASSEDFYGANVLTF	TGTGCCAGCAGCGAAGACTTTTATGGGGCCAACGTCCTGACTTTC
TRBV28	TRBJ1-2	-	CATVSHNPVNYGYTF	TGTGCCACCGTGTCACACAACCCCGTTAACTATGGCTACACCTTC
TRBV4-1	TRBJ2-2	-	CASSQVYDVNTGELFF	TGCGCCAGCAGCCAAGTCTACGATGTGAACACCGGGGAGCTGTTTTTT
TRBV6-5	TRBJ1-5	-	CASSSDKGIPQHF	TGTGCCAGCAGTTCGGACAAAGGCATCCCCCAGCATTTT
TRBV6-5	TRBJ2-2	TRBD1	CASSPGTADTGELFF	TGTGCCAGCAGCCCCGGGACAGCGGACACCGGGGAGCTGTTTTTT
TRBV19	TRBJ2-2	-	CASSIRVGRVNTGELFF	TGTGCCAGTAGTATTCGAGTGGGCAGGGTGAACACCGGGGAGCTGTTTTTT
TRBV10-2	TRBJ1-5	TRBD1	CASSGGEDRGLGQPQHF	TGCGCCAGCAGTGGGGGCGAAGACAGGGGGCTGGGGCAGCCCCAGCATTTT
TRBV2	TRBJ1-5	-	CASSPRGQPQHF	TGTGCCAGCAGCCCTCGAGGTCAGCCCCAGCATTTT
TRBV10-3	TRBJ2-7	-	CAISSGYEQYF	TGTGCCATCAGCTCAGGGTACGAGCAGTACTTC
TRBV5-1	TRBJ2-1	TRBD2	CASSSPTSVAYNEQFF	TGCGCCAGCAGCTCCCCAACTAGCGTGGCCTACAATGAGCAGTTCTTC
TRBV6-5	TRBJ1-5	TRBD1	CASSPQQGWLPQHF	TGTGCCAGCAGTCCGCAACAGGGGTGGCTGCCCCAGCATTTT
TRBV7-9	TRBJ1-1	TRBD1	CASSSDRVRVEAFF	TGTGCCAGCAGCTCCGACAGGGTGCGGGTTGAAGCTTTCTTT
TRBV6-1	TRBJ2-7	-	CASSEGPAKTYEQYF	TGTGCCAGCAGTGAAGGCCCCGCTAAGACCTACGAGCAGTACTTC
TRBV27	TRBJ2-5	TRBD1	CASSPRWTGWSKETQYF	TGTGCCAGCAGTCCCCGGTGGACAGGGTGGTCGAAAGAGACCCAGTACTTC
TRBV7-9	TRBJ1-4	-	CASSLAPVWQFNEKLFF	TGTGCCAGCAGCTTAGCGCCTGTTTGGCAGTTTAATGAAAAACTGTTTTTT
TRBV19	TRBJ2-1	TRBD2	CASSMGGSYNEQFF	TGTGCCAGTAGTATGGGGGGGTCCTACAATGAGCAGTTCTTC